These T cell receptor beta chains were read from a single sample in a study of T cell responses to AZD1222 COVID-19 vaccine. The table came from immunoSEQ multiplex PCR; TCRdb's copy has only in-frame clones and leaves some out. The sample holds under 150,000 clones, 90% seen once. The input for sequencing was peripheral blood, taken 28 days after the second AZD1222 dose. These receptor sequences come from an adult who received the AZD1222 COVID-19 vaccine. Each CDR3 is given with its conserved first and last residue. The order of the fields is D gene, clone size, J gene, V gene, CDR3 protein, CDR3 DNA. A D gene is named only where the DNA matches it firmly. A clone size is listed for some rows: how often the clone was seen (once, few, many), or a class if it is expanded.

TRBD2 . TRBJ2-1 TRBV29-1 CSVGGAGGNSYNEQFF TGCAGCGTTGGTGGGGCGGGGGGTAACTCCTACAATGAGCAGTTCTTC
. . TRBJ2-1 TRBV5-6 CASSLASSVYNEQFF TGTGCCAGCAGCTTGGCGTCTAGCGTCTACAATGAGCAGTTCTTC
TRBD2 . TRBJ2-2 TRBV24-1 CATSDPGGSNTGELFF TGTGCCACCAGTGACCCGGGGGGATCTAACACCGGGGAGCTGTTTTTT
TRBD1 . TRBJ1-2 TRBV23-1 CASNHKETGYGYTF TGCGCCAGCAATCACAAAGAGACAGGGTATGGCTACACCTTC
TRBD1 . TRBJ1-1 TRBV5-4 CASSLIGGSGGTEAFF TGTGCCAGCAGCTTGATCGGGGGATCAGGGGGCACTGAAGCTTTCTTT
TRBD1 once TRBJ1-3 TRBV15 CATSTGQGAGNTIYF TGTGCCACCAGCACCGGACAGGGTGCTGGAAACACCATATATTTT
TRBD2 . TRBJ2-4 TRBV27 CASSSAAGGVNIQYF TGTGCCAGCAGTTCCGCGGCGGGGGGTGTGAACATTCAGTACTTC
TRBD2 . TRBJ2-1 TRBV6-5 CASSQGLVLDEQFF TGTGCCAGCAGCCAGGGACTAGTCCTCGATGAGCAGTTCTTC
. . TRBJ2-7 TRBV27 CASSLLGDEQYF TGTGCCAGCAGTTTACTGGGTGACGAGCAGTACTTC
TRBD2 . TRBJ2-1 TRBV6-1 CASISGGSYNEQFF TGTGCCAGCATCTCGGGGGGCTCCTACAATGAGCAGTTCTTC
. . TRBJ2-7 TRBV28 CASRDPINEQYF TGTGCCAGCCGGGACCCCATAAACGAGCAGTACTTC
. . TRBJ2-7 TRBV6-1 CASSESGRIHEQYF TGTGCCAGCAGTGAATCCGGACGAATCCACGAGCAGTACTTC
TRBD1 . TRBJ1-1 TRBV20-1 CSATGTGEAFF TGCAGTGCCACCGGGACAGGAGAAGCTTTCTTT
TRBD1 . TRBJ1-1 TRBV18 CASSPQGQVNTEAFF TGTGCCAGCTCACCCCAGGGACAGGTGAACACTGAAGCTTTCTTT
. . TRBJ2-7 TRBV28 CASSSRPLGEQYF TGTGCCAGCAGCTCTCGTCCCCTCGGGGAGCAGTACTTC
TRBD2 . TRBJ2-2 TRBV4-3 CASSQATSGRTFGGGELFF TGCGCCAGCAGCCAAGCGACTAGCGGGAGGACCTTCGGAGGCGGGGAGCTGTTTTTT
. few TRBJ2-2 TRBV6-5 CASKIELVSTGELFF TGTGCCAGCAAAATCGAGCTCGTGAGCACCGGGGAGCTGTTTTTT
. few TRBJ1-1 TRBV4-1 CASSTSATNTEAFF TGCGCCAGCAGCACTTCAGCGACGAACACTGAAGCTTTCTTT
. . TRBJ1-5 TRBV6-2/TRBV6-3 CASSGGAAQHF TGTGCCAGCAGCGGTGGGGCGGCCCAGCATTTT
. . TRBJ1-6 TRBV25-1 CASSRWEGPDSPLHF TGTGCCAGCAGCCGCTGGGAGGGGCCTGATTCACCCCTCCACTTT
TRBD2 . TRBJ2-3 TRBV4-2 CASSQDLGLATDTQYF TGTGCCAGCAGCCAAGATCTCGGACTAGCGACAGATACGCAGTATTTT
. . TRBJ2-1 TRBV11-2 CASSPRGSGIGDEQFF TGTGCCAGCAGCCCCCGGGGATCTGGGATAGGGGATGAGCAGTTCTTC
. once TRBJ1-2 TRBV12-3/TRBV12-4 CASSFGPNYGYTF TGTGCCAGCAGTTTCGGGCCCAACTATGGCTACACCTTC